Below, 5 T cell receptor beta chains from the same sample are listed, as sequenced in a study of somatic mutations in cytotoxic T cells in rheumatoid arthritis. Generated by immunoSEQ multiplex PCR, the TCRdb table keeps only in-frame clones and is missing some. The sample holds over 10,000 clones; roughly 69% are singletons and the top ten take around 10%. Sequenced input: CD8+ T cells sorted from blood. Receptors originate from a woman between 40 and 50 years old in good health.

This clone ranks as medium-sized. The sample carries other DNA sequences with the same CDR3. The chain recombines TRBV30 with TRBJ1-1; D might be TRBD1 (5 bases). This CDR3 comprises 13 residues. The V end was cut by 0 bases, the J end by 5 bases, with 10 bases between. The germline CDR1 and CDR2 sequences are GTSNPN and SVGIG (reference sequence). The CDR3 nucleotides read TGTGCCTGGAGTGTGACAGCGGGGACTGAAGCTTTCTTT. It is translated as CAWSVTAGTEAFF.

This clone was seen a handful of times. CDR3 sequence (DNA): TGCGCCAGCAGTGAGGTACTCTCCGACGTCAATGAGCAGTTCTTC. Protein sequence: CASSEVLSDVNEQFF. This chain links TRBV10-1 with TRBJ2-1; D gene uncertain. The CDR3 spans 15 residues. Trimming left V 2 bases short and J 6 bases short, with 14 bases between. The germline gives CDR1 WNHNN, CDR2 SYGVQD (reference sequence).

The genes are TRBV14 and TRBJ1-2; D gene uncertain. With 0 bases removed from V and 6 bases from J, the gap between germline ends came to 8 bases. The CDR3 consists of 13 residues. Germline CDR1 SGHDN, CDR2 FVKESK. The CDR3 spells CASSQDGLHGYTF. CDR3 coding DNA: TGTGCCAGCAGCCAAGATGGGTTACATGGCTACACCTTC.

J is TRBJ2-1 and V is TRBV5-1; 12 nucleotides agree with TRBD2. V lost 3 bases to trimming and J lost 4 bases; unmatched junction nucleotides: 5. The CDR3 is 16 residues long. Looked up from germline, CDR1 is SGHRS and CDR2 is YFSETQ. The CDR3 nucleotides are TGCGCCAGCAGCTCGGGACTAGCGGGTCTGTACAATGAGCAGTTCTTC. As protein: CASSSGLAGLYNEQFF. The whole variable domain, filled in from reference TRBV5-1 and TRBJ2-1, reads KAGVTQTPRYLIKTRGQQVTLSCSPISGHRSVSWYQQTPGQGLQFLFEYFSETQRNKGNFPGRFSGRQFSNSRSEMNVSTLELGDSALYLCASSSGLAGLYNEQFFGPGTRLTVL.

The chain is built from TRBV5-6 and TRBJ1-3; D is unclear. The V end lost 0 bases, the J end lost 0 bases, and 7 bases lay between the germline ends. The germline V gene has CDR1 SGHDT and CDR2 YYEEEE. This CDR3 has 15 residues. CDR3 loop: CASSLGGFSGNTIYF. CDR3 DNA: TGTGCCAGCAGCTTGGGAGGTTTCTCTGGAAACACCATATATTTT.